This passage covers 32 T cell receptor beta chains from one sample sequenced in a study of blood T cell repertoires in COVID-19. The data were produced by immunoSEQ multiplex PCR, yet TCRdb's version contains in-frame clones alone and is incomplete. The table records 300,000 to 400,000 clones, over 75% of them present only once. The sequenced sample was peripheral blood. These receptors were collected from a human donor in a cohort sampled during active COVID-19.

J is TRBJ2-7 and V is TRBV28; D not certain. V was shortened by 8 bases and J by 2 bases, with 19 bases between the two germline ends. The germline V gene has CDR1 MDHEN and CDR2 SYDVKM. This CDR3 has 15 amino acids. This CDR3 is CASGLGSQKPYEQYF. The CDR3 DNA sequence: TGTGCCAGCGGCCTGGGCTCACAAAAGCCCTACGAGCAGTACTTC.

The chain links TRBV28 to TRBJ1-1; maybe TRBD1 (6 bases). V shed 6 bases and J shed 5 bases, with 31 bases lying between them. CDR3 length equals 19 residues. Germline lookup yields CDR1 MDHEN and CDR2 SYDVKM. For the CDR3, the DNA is TGTGCCAGCAGAAAGCGGGGGGCGGCATTTGGGGCCCTGTATACTGAAGCTTTCTTT. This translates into CASRKRGAAFGALYTEAFF.

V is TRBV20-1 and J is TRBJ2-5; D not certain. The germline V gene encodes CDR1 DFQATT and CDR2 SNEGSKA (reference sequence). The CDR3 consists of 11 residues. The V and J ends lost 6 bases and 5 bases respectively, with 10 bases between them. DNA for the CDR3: TGCAGTGCGAGGTTTGGCGAGACCCAGTACTTC. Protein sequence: CSARFGETQYF.

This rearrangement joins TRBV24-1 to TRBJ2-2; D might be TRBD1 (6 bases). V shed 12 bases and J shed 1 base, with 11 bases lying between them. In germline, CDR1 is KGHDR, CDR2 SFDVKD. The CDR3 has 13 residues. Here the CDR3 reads CASTGRNTGELFF. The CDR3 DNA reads TGTGCCTCTACAGGGAGGAACACCGGGGAGCTGTTTTTT.

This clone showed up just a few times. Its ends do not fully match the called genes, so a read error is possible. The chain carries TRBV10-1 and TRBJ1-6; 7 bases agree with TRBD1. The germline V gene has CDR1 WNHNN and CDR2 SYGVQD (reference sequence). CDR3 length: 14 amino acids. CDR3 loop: CASRDDRANSPLHF. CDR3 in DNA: TGCGCCAGCAGAGATGACAGGGCGAATTCTCCCCTCCACTTT.

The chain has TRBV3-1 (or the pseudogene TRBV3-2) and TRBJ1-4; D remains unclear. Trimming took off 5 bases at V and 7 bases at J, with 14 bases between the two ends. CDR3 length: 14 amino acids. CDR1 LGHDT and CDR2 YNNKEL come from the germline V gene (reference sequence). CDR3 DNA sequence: TGTGCCAGCAGCATGAGCCGAGGTGGTGAAAAACTGTTTTTT. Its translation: CASSMSRGGEKLFF.

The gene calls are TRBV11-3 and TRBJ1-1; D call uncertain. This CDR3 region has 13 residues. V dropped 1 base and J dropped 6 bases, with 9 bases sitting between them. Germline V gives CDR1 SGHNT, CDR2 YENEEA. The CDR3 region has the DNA TGTGCCAGCAGCTTAGGGGCAACCGCTGAAGCTTTCTTT. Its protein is CASSLGATAEAFF.

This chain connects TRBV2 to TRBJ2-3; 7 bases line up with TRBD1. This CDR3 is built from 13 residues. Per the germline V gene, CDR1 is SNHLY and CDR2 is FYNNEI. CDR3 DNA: TGTGCGACGGCAGGGGGAAGCACAGATACGCAGTATTTT. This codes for CATAGGSTDTQYF.

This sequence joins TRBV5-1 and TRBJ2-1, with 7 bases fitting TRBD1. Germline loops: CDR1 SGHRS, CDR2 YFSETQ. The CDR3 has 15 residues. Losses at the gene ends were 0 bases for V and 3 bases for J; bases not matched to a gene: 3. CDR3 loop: CASSLAGDSYNEQFF. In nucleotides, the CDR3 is TGCGCCAGCAGCTTGGCCGGGGACAGCTACAATGAGCAGTTCTTC.

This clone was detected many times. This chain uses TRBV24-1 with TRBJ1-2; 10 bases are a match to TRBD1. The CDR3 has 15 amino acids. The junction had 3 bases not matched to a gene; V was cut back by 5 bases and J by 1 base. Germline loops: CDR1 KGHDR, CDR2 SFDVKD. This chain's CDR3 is CATSGGTGVNYGYTF. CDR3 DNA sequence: TGTGCCACCAGTGGTGGGACAGGGGTTAACTATGGCTACACCTTC.

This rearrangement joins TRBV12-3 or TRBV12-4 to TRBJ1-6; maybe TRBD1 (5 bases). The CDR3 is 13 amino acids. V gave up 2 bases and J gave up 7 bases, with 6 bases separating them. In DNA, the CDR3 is TGTGCCAGCAGTTTAAGGGGAAATTCACCCCTCCACTTT. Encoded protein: CASSLRGNSPLHF.

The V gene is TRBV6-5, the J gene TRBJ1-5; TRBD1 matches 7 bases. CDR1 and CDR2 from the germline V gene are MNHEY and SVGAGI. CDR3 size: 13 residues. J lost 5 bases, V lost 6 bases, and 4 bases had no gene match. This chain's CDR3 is CASSFDRDQPQHF. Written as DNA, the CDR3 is TGTGCCAGCAGCTTCGACAGGGATCAGCCCCAGCATTTT.

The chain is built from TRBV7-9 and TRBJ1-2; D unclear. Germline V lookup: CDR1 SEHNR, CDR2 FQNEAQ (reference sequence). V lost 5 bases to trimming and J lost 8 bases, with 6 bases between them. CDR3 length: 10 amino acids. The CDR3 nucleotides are TGTGCCAGCAGCGCCGGGGGCTACACCTTC. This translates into CASSAGGYTF.

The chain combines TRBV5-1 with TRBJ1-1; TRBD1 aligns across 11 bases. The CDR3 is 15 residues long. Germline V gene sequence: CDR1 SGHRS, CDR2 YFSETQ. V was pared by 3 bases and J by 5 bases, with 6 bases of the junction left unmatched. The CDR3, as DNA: TGCGCCAGCAGCTCGGGACAGGGGGTATGGACTGAAGCTTTCTTT. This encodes CASSSGQGVWTEAFF. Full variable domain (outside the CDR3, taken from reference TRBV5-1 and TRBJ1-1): KAGVTQTPRYLIKTRGQQVTLSCSPISGHRSVSWYQQTPGQGLQFLFEYFSETQRNKGNFPGRFSGRQFSNSRSEMNVSTLELGDSALYLCASSSGQGVWTEAFFGQGTRLTVV.

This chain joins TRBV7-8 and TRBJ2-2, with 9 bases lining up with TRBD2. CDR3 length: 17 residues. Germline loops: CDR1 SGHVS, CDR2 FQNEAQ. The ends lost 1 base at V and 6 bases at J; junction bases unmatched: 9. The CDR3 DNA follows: TGTGCCAGCAGCTTAGATTCAGCGGGGGGTTTCCCCGGGGAGCTGTTTTTT. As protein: CASSLDSAGGFPGELFF.

The CDR3 bases are TGTGCCAGCACCACCCTAGGCTCCTACAATGAGCAGTTCTTC. It encodes CASTTLGSYNEQFF. The chain carries TRBV7-9 and TRBJ2-1; no clear D. Germline values: CDR1 SEHNR, CDR2 FQNEAQ (reference sequence). This CDR3 comprises 14 residues. V lost 7 bases, J lost 0 bases, and 10 bases lay in between.

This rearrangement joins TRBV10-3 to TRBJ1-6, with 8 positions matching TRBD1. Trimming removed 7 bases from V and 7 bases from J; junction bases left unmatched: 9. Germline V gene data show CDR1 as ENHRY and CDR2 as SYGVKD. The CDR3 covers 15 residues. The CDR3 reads CAINSGQGSNSPLHF. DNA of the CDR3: TGTGCCATCAATTCAGGACAGGGAAGCAATTCACCCCTCCACTTT.

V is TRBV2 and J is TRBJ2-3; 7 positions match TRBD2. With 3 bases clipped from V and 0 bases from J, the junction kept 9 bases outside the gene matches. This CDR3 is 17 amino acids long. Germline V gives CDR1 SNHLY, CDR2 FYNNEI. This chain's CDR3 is CASSDRFVRGSTDTQYF. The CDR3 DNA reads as TGTGCCAGCAGTGATAGGTTCGTGCGGGGGAGCACAGATACGCAGTATTTT.

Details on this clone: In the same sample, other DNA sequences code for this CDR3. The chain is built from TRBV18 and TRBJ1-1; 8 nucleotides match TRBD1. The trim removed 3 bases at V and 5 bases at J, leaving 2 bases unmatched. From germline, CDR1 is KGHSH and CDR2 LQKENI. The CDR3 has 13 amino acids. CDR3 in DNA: TGTGCCAGCTCACCGTACAGGGGGACTGAAGCTTTCTTT. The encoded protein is CASSPYRGTEAFF.

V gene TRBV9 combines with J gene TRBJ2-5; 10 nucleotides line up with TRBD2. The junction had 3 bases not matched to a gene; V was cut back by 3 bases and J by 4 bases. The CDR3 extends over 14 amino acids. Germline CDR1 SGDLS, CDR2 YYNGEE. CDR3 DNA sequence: TGTGCCAGCAGCGCCAGCGGGGGGGGAGAGACCCAGTACTTC. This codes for CASSASGGGETQYF.

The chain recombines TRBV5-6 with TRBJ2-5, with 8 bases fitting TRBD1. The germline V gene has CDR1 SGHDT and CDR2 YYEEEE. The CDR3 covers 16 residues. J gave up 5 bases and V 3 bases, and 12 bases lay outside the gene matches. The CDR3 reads CASSWDRPSRPETQYF. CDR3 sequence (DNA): TGTGCCAGCAGCTGGGACAGGCCCTCACGTCCGGAGACCCAGTACTTC.

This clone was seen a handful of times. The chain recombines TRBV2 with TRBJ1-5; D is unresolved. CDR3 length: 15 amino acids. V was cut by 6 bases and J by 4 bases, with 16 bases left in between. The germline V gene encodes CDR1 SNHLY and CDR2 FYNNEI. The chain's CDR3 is CASSPRLGGNQPQHF. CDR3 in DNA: TGTGCCAGCAGCCCACGTTTGGGCGGGAATCAGCCCCAGCATTTT. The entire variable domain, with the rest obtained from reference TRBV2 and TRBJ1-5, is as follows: EPEVTQTPSHQVTQMGQEVILRCVPISNHLYFYWYRQILGQKVEFLVSFYNNEISEKSEIFDDQFSVERPDGSNFTLKIRSTKLEDSAMYFCASSPRLGGNQPQHFGDGTRLSIL.

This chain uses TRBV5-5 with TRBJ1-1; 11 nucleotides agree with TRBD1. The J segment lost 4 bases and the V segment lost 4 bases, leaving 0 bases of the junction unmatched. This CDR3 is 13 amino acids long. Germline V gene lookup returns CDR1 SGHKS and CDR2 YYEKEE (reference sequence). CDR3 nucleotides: TGTGCCAGCAGCGGGACAGGGGGCACTGAAGCTTTCTTT. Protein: CASSGTGGTEAFF.

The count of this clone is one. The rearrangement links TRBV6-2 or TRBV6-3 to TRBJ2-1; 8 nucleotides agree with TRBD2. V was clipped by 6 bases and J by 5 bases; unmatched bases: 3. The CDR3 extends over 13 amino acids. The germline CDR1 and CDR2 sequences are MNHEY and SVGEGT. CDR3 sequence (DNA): TGTGCCAGCAGCGGGGGGGTCCACAATGAGCAGTTCTTC. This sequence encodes CASSGGVHNEQFF.

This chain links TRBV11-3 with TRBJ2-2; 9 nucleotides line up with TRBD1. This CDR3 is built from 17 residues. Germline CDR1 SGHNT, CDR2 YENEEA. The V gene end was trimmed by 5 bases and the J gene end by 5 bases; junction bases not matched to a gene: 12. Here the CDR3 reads CASSRTPGTGFTGELFF. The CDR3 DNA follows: TGTGCCAGCAGCCGTACACCCGGGACAGGGTTTACCGGGGAGCTGTTTTTT. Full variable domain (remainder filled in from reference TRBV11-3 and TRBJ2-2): EAGVVQSPRYKIIEKKQPVAFWCNPISGHNTLYWYLQNLGQGPELLIRYENEEAVDDSQLPKDRFSAERLKGVDSTLKIQPAELGDSAVYLCASSRTPGTGFTGELFFGEGSRLTVL.

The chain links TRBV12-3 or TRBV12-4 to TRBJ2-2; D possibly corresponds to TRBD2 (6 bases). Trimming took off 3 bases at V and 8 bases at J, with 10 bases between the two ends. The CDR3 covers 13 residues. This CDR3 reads CASSFRGRGELFF. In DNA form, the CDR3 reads TGTGCCAGCAGTTTTCGGGGGAGGGGGGAGCTGTTTTTT.

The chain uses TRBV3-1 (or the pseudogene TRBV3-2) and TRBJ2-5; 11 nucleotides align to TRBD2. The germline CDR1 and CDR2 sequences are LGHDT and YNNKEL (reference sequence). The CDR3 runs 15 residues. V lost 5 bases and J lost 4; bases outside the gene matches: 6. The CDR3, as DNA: TGTGCCAGCAGCGCCCTGACTAGCGGGGTAGAGACCCAGTACTTC. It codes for CASSALTSGVETQYF.

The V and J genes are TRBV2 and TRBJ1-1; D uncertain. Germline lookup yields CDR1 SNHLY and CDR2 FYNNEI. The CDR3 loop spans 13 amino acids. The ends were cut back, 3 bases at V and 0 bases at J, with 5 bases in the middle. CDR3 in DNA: TGTGCCAGCAGTGACGAGGTGAACACTGAAGCTTTCTTT. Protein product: CASSDEVNTEAFF.

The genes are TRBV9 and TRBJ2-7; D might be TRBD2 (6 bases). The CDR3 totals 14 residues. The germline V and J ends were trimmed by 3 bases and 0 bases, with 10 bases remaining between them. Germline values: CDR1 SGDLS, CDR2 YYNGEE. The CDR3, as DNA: TGTGCCAGCAGCGGCGGAGGGAGCTCCTACGAGCAGTACTTC. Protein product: CASSGGGSSYEQYF.

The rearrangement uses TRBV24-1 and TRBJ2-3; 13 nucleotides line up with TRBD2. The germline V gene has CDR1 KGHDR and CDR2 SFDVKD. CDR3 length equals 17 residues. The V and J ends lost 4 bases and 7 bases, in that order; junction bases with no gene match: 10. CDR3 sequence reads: CATSDYGLAGDWNTQYF. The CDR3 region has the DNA TGTGCCACCAGTGACTACGGACTAGCGGGGGATTGGAATACGCAGTATTTT.

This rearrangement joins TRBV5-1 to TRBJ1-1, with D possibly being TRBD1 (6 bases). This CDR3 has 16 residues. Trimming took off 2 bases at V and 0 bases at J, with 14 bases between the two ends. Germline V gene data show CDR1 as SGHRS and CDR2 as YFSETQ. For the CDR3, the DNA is TGCGCCAGCAGCTTTACGGCAGGGGTTATGAACACTGAAGCTTTCTTT. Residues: CASSFTAGVMNTEAFF.

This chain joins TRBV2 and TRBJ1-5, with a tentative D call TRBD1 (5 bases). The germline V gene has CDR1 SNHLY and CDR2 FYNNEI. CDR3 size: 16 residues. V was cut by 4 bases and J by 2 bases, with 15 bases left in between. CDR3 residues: CASSGGEGRGNQPQHF. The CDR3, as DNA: TGTGCCAGCAGTGGGGGGGAGGGTAGAGGCAATCAGCCCCAGCATTTT. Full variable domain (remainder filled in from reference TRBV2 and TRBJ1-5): EPEVTQTPSHQVTQMGQEVILRCVPISNHLYFYWYRQILGQKVEFLVSFYNNEISEKSEIFDDQFSVERPDGSNFTLKIRSTKLEDSAMYFCASSGGEGRGNQPQHFGDGTRLSIL.